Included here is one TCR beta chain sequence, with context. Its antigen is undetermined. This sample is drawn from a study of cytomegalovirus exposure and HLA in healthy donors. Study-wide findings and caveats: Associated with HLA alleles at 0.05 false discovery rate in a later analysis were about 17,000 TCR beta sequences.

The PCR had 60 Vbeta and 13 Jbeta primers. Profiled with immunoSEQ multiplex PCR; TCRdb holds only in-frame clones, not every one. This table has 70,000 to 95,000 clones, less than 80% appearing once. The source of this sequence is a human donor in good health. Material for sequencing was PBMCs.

Here the CDR3 reads CASSLGRGTLGGWQYF. The CDR3 nucleotides are TGTGCCAGCAGCTTGGGCAGGGGGACATTGGGGGGCTGGCAGTACTTC. The chain is built from TRBV7-8 and TRBJ2-7, with D possibly being TRBD1 (7 bases). This CDR3 is 16 amino acids long. Trimming took 3 bases from V and 9 from J, leaving 24 bases between them. The germline V gene encodes CDR1 SGHVS and CDR2 FQNEAQ. The variable domain in full, with the rest retrieved from reference TRBV7-8 and TRBJ2-7, is GAGVSQSPRYKVAKRGQDVALRCDPISGHVSLFWYQQALGQGPEFLTYFQNEAQLDKSGLPSDRFFAERPEGSVSTLKIQRTQQEDSAVYLCASSLGRGTLGGWQYFGPGTRLTVT.